This TCR beta chain was found in a study of cytomegalovirus exposure and HLA in healthy donors. Across the whole study: Earlier findings included roughly 100 million unique TCR beta sequences obtained from 150 million to 200 million T cells.

As for this clone: Its specificity is not known.

The CDR3 is made up of 14 amino acids. V lost 7 bases to trimming and J lost 6 bases, with 19 bases between them. Germline V gene data show CDR1 as MNHNS and CDR2 as SASEGT. The PCR ran on 60 Vbeta and 13 Jbeta primers. Method: immunoSEQ multiplex PCR; TCRdb's copy keeps in-frame clones and lacks some. This table has some 45,000 clones, approximately 78% appearing once. Findings and limits, study-wide: Later analysis placed DRB1 highest and HLA-C lowest in TCR association rates, which differed by HLA locus. Later on, an analysis found that several of the most significant clusters appeared to be linked to common viral pathogens, which included parvovirus B19. Researchers had no immune exposure information except CMV serostatus available.

The chain uses TRBV6-1 and TRBJ2-7, with D possibly matching TRBD1 (6 bases). The sequence was collected from a woman in her twenties or thirties in good health and CMV-seronegative. The sequencing sample was made of PBMCs. The CDR3 DNA sequence: TGTGCCAGCACCCAAGACACAGGGAAGCGCGAGCAGTACTTC. Translation gives CASTQDTGKREQYF.